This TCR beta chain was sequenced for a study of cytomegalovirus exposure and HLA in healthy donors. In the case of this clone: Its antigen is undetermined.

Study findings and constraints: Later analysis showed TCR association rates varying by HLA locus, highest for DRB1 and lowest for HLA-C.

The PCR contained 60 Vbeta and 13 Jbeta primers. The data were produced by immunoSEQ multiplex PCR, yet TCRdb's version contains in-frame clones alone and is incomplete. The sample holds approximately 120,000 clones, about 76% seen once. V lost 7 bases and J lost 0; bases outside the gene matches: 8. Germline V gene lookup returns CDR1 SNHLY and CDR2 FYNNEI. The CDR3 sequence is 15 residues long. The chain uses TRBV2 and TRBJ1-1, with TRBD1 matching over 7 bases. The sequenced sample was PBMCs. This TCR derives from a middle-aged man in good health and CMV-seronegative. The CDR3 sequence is CASNRDRPMNTEAFF. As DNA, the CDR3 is TGTGCCAGCAATCGGGACAGACCCATGAACACTGAAGCTTTCTTT.